These 23 T cell receptor beta chains originate from one sample sequenced in a study of T-cell reconstitution after alpha-beta-depleted transplantation in children. Unique molecular identifiers tagged the TCRbeta library. From the PCR reads, TCRdb called clonotypes with MiXCR, one entry per CDR3 protein. The sample carries some 590,000 distinct CDR3 sequences, 10% to 13% recorded once. The material was PBMCs from the stem cell graft donor, obtained from the stem cell graft. The receptors here all came from a human donor who donated a stem cell graft to a child with acute myeloid leukemia.

This clonotype was seen a few times. J is TRBJ2-1 and V is TRBV20-1, with 13 bases lining up with TRBD2. Germline V lookup: CDR1 DFQATT, CDR2 SNEGSKA (reference sequence). The junction had 9 bases not matched to a gene; V was cut back by 0 bases and J by 4 bases. The CDR3 spans 18 residues. CDR3 in amino acids: CSARDQPGTSGVYNEQFF. The CDR3 nucleotides read TGCAGTGCTAGAGATCAACCCGGGACTAGCGGGGTTTACAATGAGCAGTTCTTC.

A few counts support this clonotype. The rearrangement links TRBV6-2 or TRBV6-3 to TRBJ2-3, with a tentative D call TRBD1 (5 bases). The CDR3 extends over 13 amino acids. V lost 8 bases and J 1 base, leaving 10 bases between the germline ends. From germline, CDR1 is MNHEY and CDR2 SVGEGT. The CDR3 spells CASLTTGTDTQYF. The CDR3 DNA sequence: TGTGCCAGCTTAACGACAGGCACAGATACGCAGTATTTT.

As concerns this clonotype: Since a much larger clone is just one base distant, this may be a read error. The CDR3 bases are TGTGCCTGGAGTGGAGAGACCCAGTCCTTC. Translated: CAWSGETQSF. The chain joins TRBV30 to TRBJ2-5; no clear D. This CDR3 comprises 10 residues. Germline V gene data show CDR1 as GTSNPN and CDR2 as SVGIG (reference sequence).

CDR3 DNA: TGTGCCAGCAGTGAATTCGTTGGGGGGCGGAACACTGAAGCTTTCTTT. Protein: CASSEFVGGRNTEAFF. The rearrangement joins TRBV6-1 to TRBJ1-1; weak D call: TRBD1 (6 bases). V lost 2 bases to trimming and J lost 1 base, with 14 bases between them. Germline CDR1 MNHNS, CDR2 SASEGT. The CDR3 extends over 16 amino acids.

The sample holds many counts of this clonotype. CDR3 loop: CSARDPAGGRDEQFF. The CDR3 DNA follows: TGCAGTGCTAGAGACCCGGCGGGAGGACGGGATGAGCAGTTCTTC. J is TRBJ2-1 and V is TRBV20-1; 8 bases are shared with TRBD2. Germline-derived CDR1 and CDR2 are DFQATT and SNEGSKA (reference sequence). The ends lost 0 bases at V and 8 bases at J; junction bases unmatched: 9. CDR3 length: 15 amino acids.

The V call is TRBV29-1, the J call TRBJ2-2; D is undetermined. The ends were cut back, 7 bases at V and 3 bases at J, with 12 bases in the middle. This CDR3 is built from 13 residues. The germline V gene encodes CDR1 SQVTM and CDR2 ANQGSEA. The CDR3 sequence is CSAGSSDTGELFF. The CDR3 DNA reads as TGCAGCGCTGGTAGTTCGGACACCGGGGAGCTGTTTTTT.

This clonotype was detected only a few times. This rearrangement joins TRBV7-2 to TRBJ1-2; TRBD1 is a possible D gene (5 bases). From germline, CDR1 is SGHTA and CDR2 FQGNSA. The CDR3 is 14 residues long. V lost 5 bases and J lost 7, with 17 bases in between. The DNA for the CDR3 is TGTGCCAGCAGCCTCCTTGGGATAAGGGGTGGCTACACCTTC. Translating gives CASSLLGIRGGYTF.

This clonotype was counted only a few times. The chain couples TRBV6-5 to TRBJ1-1, with TRBD1 matching over 7 bases. This CDR3 region has 16 residues. The junction had 7 bases not matched to a gene; V was cut back by 0 bases and J by 3 bases. Germline V CDR1 and CDR2: MNHEY, SVGAGI. DNA for the CDR3: TGTGCCAGCAGTTACTCACGTTCCAGGGGGGACACTGAAGCTTTCTTT. This sequence encodes CASSYSRSRGDTEAFF.

This clonotype was found a few times. The genes are TRBV2 and TRBJ2-2, with 8 bases aligning to TRBD2. This CDR3 has 18 residues. Germline CDR1 reads SNHLY; CDR2 reads FYNNEI. After removal of 2 bases from V and 5 bases from J, the junction contained 13 bases not matched to a gene. The CDR3 here is CASSEHFAGGLGTGELFF. In DNA, the CDR3 is TGTGCCAGCAGTGAACACTTCGCGGGAGGTCTAGGGACCGGGGAGCTGTTTTTT.

The CDR3 nucleotides are TGTGCCAGCAGGAGTTCCGGGGGGCTAGGCTATGGCTACACCTTC. Translation gives CASRSSGGLGYGYTF. This sequence joins TRBV12-3 or TRBV12-4 and TRBJ1-2; TRBD1 is a possible D gene (6 bases). The CDR3 extends over 15 amino acids. The V end was cut by 6 bases, the J end by 4 bases, with 18 bases between.

This chain connects TRBV28 to TRBJ2-1; TRBD2 agrees at 7 bases. This CDR3 is built from 13 residues. Germline trimming cut 4 bases from V and 8 bases from J; bases unmatched to any gene: 5. CDR1 is MDHEN and CDR2 is SYDVKM in the germline V gene. The chain's CDR3 is CASSSGTKYEQFF. In DNA form, the CDR3 reads TGTGCCAGCAGTTCCGGGACTAAGTATGAGCAGTTCTTC. The full variable domain, in which reference TRBV28 and TRBJ2-1 provide the parts outside the CDR3, is DVKVTQSSRYLVKRTGEKVFLECVQDMDHENMFWYRQDPGLGLRLIYFSYDVKMKEKGDIPEGYSVSREKKERFSLILESASTNQTSMYLCASSSGTKYEQFFGPGTRLTVL.

The chain joins TRBV12-3 or TRBV12-4 to TRBJ2-7; TRBD2 might be the D (6 bases). V lost 4 bases and J 4 bases, leaving 11 bases between the germline ends. The CDR3 totals 13 residues. The CDR3 bases are TGTGCCAGCAGTTGGCAAGCGGGTTACGAGCAGTACTTC. This gives the protein CASSWQAGYEQYF.

The rearrangement uses TRBV11-2 and TRBJ2-3; TRBD2 matches 8 bases. Germline V CDR1 and CDR2: SGHAT, FQNNGV. CDR3 size: 17 residues. V shed 1 base and J 2 bases; nucleotides not matched to a gene: 8. The CDR3 here is CASSLGIAGGLTDTQYF. CDR3 coding DNA: TGTGCCAGCAGCTTAGGGATCGCGGGAGGCCTCACAGATACGCAGTATTTT.

V gene TRBV5-1 combines with J gene TRBJ1-6, with unresolved D. V shed 4 bases and J shed 8 bases, with 10 bases lying between them. Germline CDR1 is SGHRS and CDR2 is YFSETQ. The length of the CDR3 is 13 residues. Here the CDR3 DNA reads TGCGCCAGCAGCGGGAGGTTTGATTCACCCCTCCACTTT. It encodes CASSGRFDSPLHF.

This clonotype occurred a few times. The chain recombines TRBV15 with TRBJ2-6; 8 bases map to TRBD1. The CDR3 is made up of 13 amino acids. J was trimmed by 2 bases and V by 9 bases; bases with no gene match: 0. Germline CDR1 LNHNV, CDR2 YYDKDF (reference sequence). The CDR3 DNA follows: TGTGCCACGGACAGGGCTGGGGCCAACGTCCTGACTTTC. Amino acid sequence: CATDRAGANVLTF. Full variable domain (outside the CDR3, taken from reference TRBV15 and TRBJ2-6): DAMVIQNPRYQVTQFGKPVTLSCSQTLNHNVMYWYQQKSSQAPKLLFHYYDKDFNNEADTPDNFQSRRPNTSFCFLDIRSPGLGDTAMYLCATDRAGANVLTFGAGSRLTVL.

This clonotype has a count of ten or more. This chain joins TRBV6-2 or TRBV6-3 and TRBJ2-1, with 9 positions matching TRBD2. The CDR3 length is 17 residues. Germline CDR1 reads MNHEY; CDR2 reads SVGEGT. The V gene end was trimmed by 4 bases and the J gene end by 9 bases; junction bases not matched to a gene: 16. The CDR3 region has the DNA TGTGCCAGCAGTTCCCCCCCGGGAGCGGGAGGTCTTAGTGAGCAGTTCTTC. Translated: CASSSPPGAGGLSEQFF.

This clonotype was counted many times. The chain employs TRBV6-2 or TRBV6-3 and TRBJ1-5; D not certain. Germline V gives CDR1 MNHEY, CDR2 SVGEGT. The CDR3 spans 13 residues. Trimming removed 2 bases at V and 3 bases at J, with 5 bases between. The CDR3 nucleotides read TGTGCCAGCAGTTACGGGCCCAATCAGCCCCAGCATTTT. Amino acid sequence: CASSYGPNQPQHF.

This clonotype was recorded many times. The CDR3 spells CASSETQYF. Written as DNA, the CDR3 is TGTGCCAGCAGTGAGACCCAGTACTTC. The J gene is TRBJ2-5, the V gene TRBV27; D is unclear. Trimming shortened V by 5 bases and J by 5 bases, and 0 bases separated the two germline ends. The CDR3 extends over 9 amino acids. The germline V gene encodes CDR1 MNHEY and CDR2 SMNVEV (reference sequence).

In its sample, this clonotype was seen a few times. The chain couples TRBV27 to TRBJ2-1; TRBD2 might be the D (7 bases). The germline V and J ends were trimmed by 5 bases and 0 bases, with 17 bases remaining between them. The CDR3 consists of 17 residues. Germline assignment: CDR1 MNHEY and CDR2 SMNVEV (reference sequence). CDR3: CASSIRGGFSSYNEQFF. CDR3 nucleotide sequence: TGTGCCAGCAGTATAAGGGGGGGGTTTAGCTCCTACAATGAGCAGTTCTTC.

This chain uses TRBV7-2 with TRBJ1-2, with D maybe TRBD1 (6 bases). Per the germline V gene, CDR1 is SGHTA and CDR2 is FQGNSA. CDR3 length: 14 residues. The V and J ends lost 5 bases and 4 bases respectively, with 14 bases between them. The CDR3 spells CASSALQGPYGYTF. The CDR3 region has the DNA TGTGCCAGCAGCGCCCTACAGGGCCCCTATGGCTACACCTTC.

Only a few counts were recorded for this clonotype. One end of the junction varies from germline; a read error may be responsible. The V call is TRBV7-7, the J call TRBJ2-7; D gene unclear. Germline CDR1 SSHAT, CDR2 FNYEAQ (reference sequence). This CDR3 spans 13 amino acids. DNA of the CDR3: TGTGCTAGCAGCAACGGGCCCTCCTACGAGCAGTACTTC. Its translation: CASSNGPSYEQYF.

The chain employs TRBV28 and TRBJ2-7, with D unclear. V lost 3 bases and J lost 2, with 11 bases in between. The CDR3 contains 14 residues. From germline, CDR1 is MDHEN and CDR2 SYDVKM. The CDR3: CASSLSWRPYEQYF. The CDR3 DNA reads as TGTGCCAGCAGTTTGTCATGGCGACCCTACGAGCAGTACTTC.

J is TRBJ1-1 and V is TRBV5-1, with TRBD1 matching over 10 bases. Germline values: CDR1 SGHRS, CDR2 YFSETQ. The V and J ends lost 4 bases and 3 bases, in that order; junction bases with no gene match: 9. The CDR3 has 16 residues. The chain's CDR3 is CASSPLSTGGYTEAFF. CDR3 sequence (DNA): TGCGCCAGCAGCCCCCTATCGACAGGGGGCTACACTGAAGCTTTCTTT. Combining the CDR3 with reference TRBV5-1 and TRBJ1-1 gives the whole variable domain KAGVTQTPRYLIKTRGQQVTLSCSPISGHRSVSWYQQTPGQGLQFLFEYFSETQRNKGNFPGRFSGRQFSNSRSEMNVSTLELGDSALYLCASSPLSTGGYTEAFFGQGTRLTVV.